This T cell receptor beta chain was found in a study of CD8 T cells in ankylosing spondylitis. In TCRdb, the 5' RACE reads were re-called with MiXCR into one record per CDR3 protein. There are fewer than 200,000 distinct CDR3 sequences in the sample; around a sixth occur only once, and around 4.5% lies in the top ten. V lost 6 bases to trimming and J lost 0 bases, with 10 bases between them. Per germline, CDR1 DFQATT and CDR2 SNEGSKA (reference sequence). The length of the CDR3 is 13 residues. The chain has TRBV20-1 and TRBJ2-3; a possible D gene is TRBD2 (5 bases). This sequence was found in a male donor aged 5 to 29 with ankylosing spondylitis or in good health (not recorded which). The sample comprised blood, either unsorted or a sorted T cell fraction (not recorded which). CDR3 amino acids: CSALERSTDTQYF. DNA of the CDR3: TGCAGTGCGTTGGAGCGGAGCACAGATACGCAGTATTTT.